The clone carrying this T cell receptor (beta chain) was found many times. Its specificity is not known. This specimen belongs to a study of T cells after posttransplantation cyclophosphamide. The germline gives CDR1 LNHDA, CDR2 SQIVND (reference sequence). Losses at the gene ends were 3 bases for V and 7 bases for J; bases not matched to a gene: 9. This CDR3 comprises 15 residues. Sequenced by immunoSEQ multiplex PCR; TCRdb stores in-frame clones only, minus some. This table holds roughly 45,000 clones with no singletons; the top ten claim about 2.2%. Study results and caveats: Later blood repertoires were often dominated by clones from the donor CD8+ memory compartment.

Sequencing was done on a sample of PBMCs. The chain employs TRBV19 and TRBJ1-5; 7 bases are shared with TRBD1. The TCR sequence derives from a man aged 40-55 years in good health, CMV-negative, and a related stem cell transplant donor. CDR3 nucleotide sequence: TGTGCCAGTAGTATGCACAGGGGCTCGGGGCAGCCCCAGCATTTT. It yields the protein CASSMHRGSGQPQHF.